This T cell receptor (beta chain) stems from a study of blood T cell repertoires in COVID-19. Study-wide background: PBMCs, B-cell-depleted T cells, or T cells were the source of the cDNA or gDNA that made up the material.

Seattle patients were enrolled while actively infected and followed longitudinally. Some clones are missing from TCRdb's copy, which holds only in-frame ones; the method was immunoSEQ multiplex PCR. The sample lists about 64,000 clones, 88% occurring once. This clone has a handful of counts. The germline V gene encodes CDR1 SQVTM and CDR2 ANQGSEA. This CDR3 spans 13 amino acids. Deletions cut 4 bases from V and 1 base from J, with 7 bases between. Sequencing was performed on peripheral blood. The receptor was derived from a woman aged 60-75 years with COVID-19, enrolled during active disease. This chain uses TRBV29-1 with TRBJ2-2; TRBD1 might be the D (6 bases). The CDR3 region is CSVGDMNTGELFF. The CDR3, as DNA: TGCAGCGTTGGGGACATGAACACCGGGGAGCTGTTTTTT.